These 22 T cell receptor beta chains came from one sample sequenced in a study of identical twins (dated by TCRdb to 2016 to 2018). The method was 5' RACE. Sequencing instrument: Illumina HiSeq 2000. The public reads were quality trimmed at Q25 with fastp and then assembled into clones with MiXCR by TCRdb, keeping productive beta chains. CDR3 protein sequences are deduplicated, and each keeps its most common genes and DNA. For this sample there are around 670,000 distinct CDR3 sequences; over 5% appear just once. The ten largest clones capture approximately 1.6% of the sample. The sample comprised naive T cells sorted from blood. Explained via the paper, the cell subset or site label denotes: cells isolated with a human naive T-cell isolation kit. The source of these receptors is a man in his late teens or twenties in good health.

J is TRBJ1-5 and V is TRBV30, with TRBD1 matching 7 bases. This CDR3 has 13 residues. Looked up from germline, CDR1 is GTSNPN and CDR2 is SVGIG (reference sequence). V was clipped by 3 bases and J by 5 bases; unmatched bases: 4. Here the CDR3 reads CAWSRGADQPQHF. The DNA for the CDR3 is TGTGCCTGGAGCAGGGGGGCCGATCAGCCCCAGCATTTT.

Only a few counts were recorded for this clonotype. The V and J genes are TRBV27 and TRBJ2-3; 10 nucleotides align to TRBD2. The CDR3 consists of 16 residues. CDR1 and CDR2 from the germline V gene are MNHEY and SMNVEV (reference sequence). Trimming took 5 bases from V and 2 from J; bases not matched to a gene: 7. In DNA, the CDR3 is TGTGCCAGCAGTAAGCTAGCGGGAGCCGTCACAGATACGCAGTATTTT. Amino acid sequence: CASSKLAGAVTDTQYF.

Points on this clonotype: A clone one base away is much larger, so this may be a read error. The chain links TRBV20-1 to TRBJ2-7; TRBD2 matches at 8 bases. Germline V gene lookup returns CDR1 DFQATT and CDR2 SNEGSKA (reference sequence). The CDR3 runs 12 residues. The CDR3 DNA reads as TGCAGTGGCGGGAGGCACACCTACCAGCAGTACTTC. Translating gives CSGGRHTYQQYF.

This clonotype was picked up a small number of times. This chain connects TRBV20-1 to TRBJ2-7, with D possibly TRBD2 on 5 matching bases. This CDR3 comprises 13 residues. The ends were cut back, 0 bases at V and 2 bases at J, with 8 bases in the middle. The V gene's germline CDR1 is DFQATT and CDR2 SNEGSKA (reference sequence). CDR3 in amino acids: CSARDQRTYEQYV. CDR3 DNA: TGCAGTGCTAGAGATCAGCGGACCTACGAGCAGTACGTC.

The chain couples TRBV6-5 to TRBJ2-1, with 9 bases matching TRBD2. Germline V gene lookup returns CDR1 MNHEY and CDR2 SVGAGI. Losses at the gene ends were 0 bases for V and 5 bases for J; bases not matched to a gene: 8. The CDR3 has 17 amino acids. This CDR3 reads CASSYSSETSGHNEQFF. CDR3 nucleotides: TGTGCCAGCAGTTACTCGTCAGAGACTAGCGGACACAATGAGCAGTTCTTC.

This clonotype was seen many times. The V call is TRBV7-2, the J call TRBJ2-1; D might be TRBD2 (6 bases). Germline V lookup: CDR1 SGHTA, CDR2 FQGNSA. The length of the CDR3 is 13 residues. V lost 3 bases and J lost 5, with 8 bases in between. As DNA, the CDR3 is TGTGCCAGCAGCTTTCCGGGAGACAATGAGCAGTTCTTC. Protein product: CASSFPGDNEQFF.

This clonotype was detected many times. The rearrangement joins TRBV28 to TRBJ2-1; TRBD2 matches 8 bases. Germline lookup yields CDR1 MDHEN and CDR2 SYDVKM. This CDR3 has 16 amino acids. J lost 0 bases, V lost 4 bases, and 5 bases had no gene match. CDR3 loop: CASSSKGLVSYNEQFF. CDR3 DNA sequence: TGTGCCAGCAGTTCTAAGGGACTAGTCTCCTACAATGAGCAGTTCTTC. Filled out from reference TRBV28 and TRBJ2-1, the complete variable domain reads DVKVTQSSRYLVKRTGEKVFLECVQDMDHENMFWYRQDPGLGLRLIYFSYDVKMKEKGDIPEGYSVSREKKERFSLILESASTNQTSMYLCASSSKGLVSYNEQFFGPGTRLTVL.

This clonotype was seen only a few times. J is TRBJ1-1 and V is TRBV5-1; 7 bases align to TRBD1. The CDR3 contains 15 residues. The germline V gene encodes CDR1 SGHRS and CDR2 YFSETQ. Trimming took 0 bases from V and 1 from J; bases not matched to a gene: 3. The CDR3 region has the DNA TGCGCCAGCAGCTTGGTTTCAGGGGGGAACACTGAAGCTTTCTTT. Its translation: CASSLVSGGNTEAFF.

A few counts support this clonotype. This chain links TRBV2 with TRBJ2-3, with TRBD1 matching 8 bases. Germline CDR1 SNHLY, CDR2 FYNNEI. The CDR3 totals 13 residues. The V gene end was trimmed by 6 bases and the J gene end by 6 bases; junction bases not matched to a gene: 5. CDR3 in amino acids: CASRKRQGDTQYF. The CDR3 region has the DNA TGTGCCAGCAGGAAAAGACAGGGGGATACGCAGTATTTT.

This clonotype was observed many times. This chain links TRBV12-3 or TRBV12-4 with TRBJ2-2, with D unresolved. Deletions cut 7 bases from V and 2 bases from J, with 8 bases between. This CDR3 is 13 amino acids long. CDR3 coding DNA: TGTGCCAGCACCGAACCCAACACCGGGGAGCTGTTTTTT. This codes for CASTEPNTGELFF.

The sample holds many counts of this clonotype. The J gene is TRBJ1-2, the V gene TRBV12-3 or TRBV12-4, with 7 bases lining up with TRBD1. V was clipped by 5 bases and J by 4 bases; unmatched bases: 13. The CDR3 runs 16 residues. CDR3 sequence (DNA): TGTGCCAGCAGTCCGACGCCGGGACAGCGGCTCTATGGCTACACCTTC. This codes for CASSPTPGQRLYGYTF.

This clonotype came up many times. This chain joins TRBV5-1 and TRBJ2-2; 11 nucleotides line up with TRBD2. The CDR3 runs 16 residues. Germline CDR1 is SGHRS and CDR2 is YFSETQ. The J segment lost 6 bases and the V segment lost 2 bases, leaving 6 bases of the junction unmatched. CDR3 in amino acids: CASSFTSGSGAGELFF. In DNA, the CDR3 is TGCGCCAGCAGCTTTACTAGCGGGAGTGGTGCCGGGGAGCTGTTTTTT.

This clonotype was detected a few times. This chain connects TRBV7-9 to TRBJ2-1; either TRBD1 or TRBD2 may supply D (6 bases each). Looked up from germline, CDR1 is SEHNR and CDR2 is FQNEAQ (reference sequence). The V end was cut by 8 bases, the J end by 8 bases, with 16 bases between. CDR3 length: 13 amino acids. In nucleotides, the CDR3 is TGTGCCAGCGGGGGGCAGAAAGACGATGAGCAGTTCTTC. The encoded protein is CASGGQKDDEQFF.

The genes are TRBV11-2 and TRBJ1-4, with D hard to call. V was cut by 3 bases and J by 7 bases, with 9 bases left in between. CDR3 length: 13 residues. CDR1 is SGHAT, CDR2 FQNNGV, per germline. In nucleotides, the CDR3 is TGTGCCAGCAGCTTGGGCTTTTTTGAAAAACTGTTTTTT. It encodes CASSLGFFEKLFF. Supplemented by reference TRBV11-2 and TRBJ1-4, the full variable domain reads EAGVAQSPRYKIIEKRQSVAFWCNPISGHATLYWYQQILGQGPKLLIQFQNNGVVDDSQLPKDRFSAERLKGVDSTLKIQPAKLEDSAVYLCASSLGFFEKLFFGSGTQLSVL.

The chain uses TRBV2 and TRBJ1-1, with 12 bases aligning to TRBD1. This CDR3 is 14 amino acids long. V gave up 11 bases and J gave up 9 bases; unmatched junction bases: 13. Per the germline V gene, CDR1 is SNHLY and CDR2 is FYNNEI. CDR3 sequence (DNA): TGTGCCGCCGGTAGGACCCGGGACAGGGGGCAAGCTTTCTTT. Residues: CAAGRTRDRGQAFF.

The sample holds a few counts of this clonotype. The genes are TRBV5-1 and TRBJ2-5; D is possibly TRBD2 (6 bases). This CDR3 region has 15 residues. Trimming left V 0 bases short and J 4 bases short, with 13 bases between. Germline CDR1 is SGHRS and CDR2 is YFSETQ. For the CDR3, the DNA is TGCGCCAGCAGCTTGGTCTCGGGAGTAGGAGAGACCCAGTACTTC. Its translation is CASSLVSGVGETQYF.

This chain connects TRBV7-2 to TRBJ2-4; no firm D call. Trimming cost V 2 bases and J 7 bases, with 9 bases left between them. The CDR3 consists of 13 residues. Germline V gives CDR1 SGHTA, CDR2 FQGNSA. The CDR3 DNA reads as TGTGCCAGCAGCTTAAGGGCCCGGAACATTCAGTACTTC. This encodes CASSLRARNIQYF.

This clonotype was observed many times. The chain recombines TRBV12-3 or TRBV12-4 with TRBJ2-7; 9 nucleotides align to TRBD1. After removal of 7 bases from V and 4 bases from J, the junction contained 8 bases not matched to a gene. The CDR3 is made up of 14 amino acids. The DNA of the CDR3 is TGTGCCAGCACCTACCGGGACAGGGATTACGAGCAGTACTTC. It is translated as CASTYRDRDYEQYF.

The genes are TRBV5-1 and TRBJ2-7; 13 bases fit TRBD2. CDR3 size: 15 residues. CDR1 and CDR2 from the germline V gene are SGHRS and YFSETQ. V was pared by 4 bases and J by 5 bases, with 6 bases of the junction left unmatched. Here the CDR3 DNA reads TGCGCCAGCAGCGCCGGGACTAGCGGGAATCACGAGCAGTACGTC. Translation gives CASSAGTSGNHEQYV.

This clonotype was observed at least ten times. The CDR3 DNA reads TGTGCCAGCAGTTTAGAAGTCACAGATACGCAGTATTTT. Encoded protein: CASSLEVTDTQYF. J is TRBJ2-3 and V is TRBV12-3 or TRBV12-4; D call uncertain. V was shortened by 1 base and J by 2 bases, with 4 bases between the two germline ends. CDR3 length: 13 amino acids.

The chain carries TRBV20-1 and TRBJ1-1, with 10 bases lining up with TRBD1. The V gene end was trimmed by 5 bases and the J gene end by 4 bases; junction bases not matched to a gene: 4. CDR3 length: 13 residues. Germline CDR1 reads DFQATT; CDR2 reads SNEGSKA (reference sequence). The CDR3 loop reads CSAGQGVSTEAFF. DNA of the CDR3: TGCAGTGCTGGACAGGGGGTTTCCACTGAAGCTTTCTTT.

In this sample, this clonotype turned up many times. The V gene is TRBV6-2 or TRBV6-3, the J gene TRBJ2-2, with D unclear. The length of the CDR3 is 13 residues. Trimming shortened V by 5 bases and J by 4 bases, and 8 bases separated the two germline ends. Germline values: CDR1 MNHEY, CDR2 SVGEGT. CDR3 nucleotide sequence: TGTGCCAGCAGTCAACAGCCCACCGGGGAGCTGTTTTTT. Residues: CASSQQPTGELFF.